This note documents a single TCR beta chain sequence. From germline, CDR1 is MDHEN and CDR2 SYDVKM. Trimming removed 5 bases from V and 6 bases from J; junction bases left unmatched: 6. The CDR3 runs 13 residues. The source of the sample is a study of control samples from healthy donors and cancer patients. Profiling relied on immunoSEQ multiplex PCR, and the TCRdb table lists in-frame clones only, not all of them. The sample gives approximately 50,000 clones, approximately 90% of which show up once; over 13% is in the top ten. What was sequenced was PBMCs. The gene calls are TRBV28 and TRBJ2-7; 8 positions agree with TRBD1. This clonotype originated in a man aged 55 to 70 with head and neck cancer. The CDR3 loop is CASSRQGISEQYF. In DNA form, the CDR3 reads TGTGCCAGCAGTAGACAGGGGATAAGCGAGCAGTACTTC. The variable domain in full, completed from reference TRBV28 and TRBJ2-7, reads DVKVTQSSRYLVKRTGEKVFLECVQDMDHENMFWYRQDPGLGLRLIYFSYDVKMKEKGDIPEGYSVSREKKERFSLILESASTNQTSMYLCASSRQGISEQYFGPGTRLTVT.